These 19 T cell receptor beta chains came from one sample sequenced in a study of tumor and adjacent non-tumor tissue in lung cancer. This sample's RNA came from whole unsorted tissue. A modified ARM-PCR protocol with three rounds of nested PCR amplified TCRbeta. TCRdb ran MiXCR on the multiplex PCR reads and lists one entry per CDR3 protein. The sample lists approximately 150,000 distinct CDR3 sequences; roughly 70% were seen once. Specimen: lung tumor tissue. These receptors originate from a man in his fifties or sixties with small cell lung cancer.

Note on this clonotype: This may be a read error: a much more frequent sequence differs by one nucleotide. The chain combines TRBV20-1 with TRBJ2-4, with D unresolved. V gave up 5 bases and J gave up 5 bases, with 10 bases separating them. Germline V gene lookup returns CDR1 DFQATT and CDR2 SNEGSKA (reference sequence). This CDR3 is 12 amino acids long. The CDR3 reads CSASRSQNIQYF. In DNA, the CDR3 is TGCAGTGCTTCACGGTCCCAAAACATTCAGTACTTC.

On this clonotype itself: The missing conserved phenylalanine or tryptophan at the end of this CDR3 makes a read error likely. The DNA of the CDR3 is TGTGCCAGCATCACAAAGAGTGAGGATGAGCAGTTCCTC. Residues: CASITKSEDEQFL. V usage is TRBV11-3 and J usage is TRBJ2-1; D is uncertain. CDR3 length: 13 amino acids. Germline V gives CDR1 SGHNT, CDR2 YENEEA. V lost 7 bases and J lost 8, with 15 bases in between.

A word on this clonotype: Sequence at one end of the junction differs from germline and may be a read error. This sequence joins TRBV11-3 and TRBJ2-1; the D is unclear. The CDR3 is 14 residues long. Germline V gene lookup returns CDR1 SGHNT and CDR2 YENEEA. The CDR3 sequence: CASSSDHSSNELFF. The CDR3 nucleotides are TGTGCCAGCAGCTCAGATCACTCGAGCAATGAGCTGTTCTTC.

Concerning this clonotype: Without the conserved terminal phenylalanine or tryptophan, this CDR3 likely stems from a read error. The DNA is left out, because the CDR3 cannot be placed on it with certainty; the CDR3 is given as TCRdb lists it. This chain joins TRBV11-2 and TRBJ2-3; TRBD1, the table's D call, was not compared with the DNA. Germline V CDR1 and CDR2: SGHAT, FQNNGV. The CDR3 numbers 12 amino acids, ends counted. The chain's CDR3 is CASSPSGLGRYL.

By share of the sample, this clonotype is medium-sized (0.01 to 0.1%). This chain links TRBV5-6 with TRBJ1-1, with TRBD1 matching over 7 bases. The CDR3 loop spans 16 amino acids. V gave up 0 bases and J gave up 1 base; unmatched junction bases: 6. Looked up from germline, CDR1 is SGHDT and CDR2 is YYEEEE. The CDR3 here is CASSLASGTANTEAFF. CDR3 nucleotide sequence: TGTGCCAGCAGCTTGGCCTCCGGGACAGCGAACACTGAAGCTTTCTTT.

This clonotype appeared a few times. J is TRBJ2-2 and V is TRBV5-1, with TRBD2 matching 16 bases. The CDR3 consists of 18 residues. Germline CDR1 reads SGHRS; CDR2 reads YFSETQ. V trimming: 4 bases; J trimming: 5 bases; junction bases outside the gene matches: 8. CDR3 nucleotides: TGCGCCAGCAGCGGGACTAGCGGGAGGGCCATCGGGACCGGGGAGCTGTTTTTT. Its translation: CASSGTSGRAIGTGELFF.

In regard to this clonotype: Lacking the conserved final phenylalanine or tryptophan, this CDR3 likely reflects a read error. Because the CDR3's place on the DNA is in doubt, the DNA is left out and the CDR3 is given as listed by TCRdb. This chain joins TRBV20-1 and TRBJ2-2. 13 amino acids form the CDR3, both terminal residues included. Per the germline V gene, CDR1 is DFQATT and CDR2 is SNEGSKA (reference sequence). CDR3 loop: CSAYSANTGELFL.

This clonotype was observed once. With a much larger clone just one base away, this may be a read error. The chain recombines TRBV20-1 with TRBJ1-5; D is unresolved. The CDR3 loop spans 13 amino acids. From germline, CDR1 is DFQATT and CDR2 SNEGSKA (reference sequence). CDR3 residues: CSANGRADQPRHF. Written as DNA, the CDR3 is TGCAGTGCTAACGGGAGAGCGGATCAGCCCCGGCATTTT.

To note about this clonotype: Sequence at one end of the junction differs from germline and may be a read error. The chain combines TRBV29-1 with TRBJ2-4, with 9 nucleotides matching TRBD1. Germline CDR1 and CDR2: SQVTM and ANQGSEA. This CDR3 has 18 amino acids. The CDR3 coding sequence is TGCAGGGTTGAAAGGGACAGGGTTGGTATAGTAGCCAAAAACACTCAGTACTTC. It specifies CRVERDRVGIVAKNTQYF.

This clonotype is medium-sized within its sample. CDR3 in amino acids: CSAGGGLATNEQFF. DNA of the CDR3: TGCAGTGCCGGGGGCGGACTAGCGACCAATGAGCAGTTCTTC. V gene TRBV20-1 combines with J gene TRBJ2-1; TRBD2 aligns across 9 bases. CDR1 is DFQATT and CDR2 is SNEGSKA in the germline V gene (reference sequence). With V trimmed by 6 bases and J by 6 bases, 9 bases remained unmatched. This CDR3 region has 14 residues.

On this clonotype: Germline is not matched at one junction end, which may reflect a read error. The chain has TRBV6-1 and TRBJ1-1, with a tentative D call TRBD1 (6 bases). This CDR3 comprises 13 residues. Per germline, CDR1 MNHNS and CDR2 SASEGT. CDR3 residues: CASTEAGDTEALF. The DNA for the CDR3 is TGTGCCAGCACCGAAGCAGGGGACACTGAAGCTTTGTTT.

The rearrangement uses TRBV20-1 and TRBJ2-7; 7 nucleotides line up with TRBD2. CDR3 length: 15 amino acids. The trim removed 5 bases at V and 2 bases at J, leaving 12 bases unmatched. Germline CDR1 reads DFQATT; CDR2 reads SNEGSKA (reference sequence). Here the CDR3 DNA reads TGCAGTGCTGATGACTGGGAGGGGAATACCTACGAGCAGTACTTC. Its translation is CSADDWEGNTYEQYF.

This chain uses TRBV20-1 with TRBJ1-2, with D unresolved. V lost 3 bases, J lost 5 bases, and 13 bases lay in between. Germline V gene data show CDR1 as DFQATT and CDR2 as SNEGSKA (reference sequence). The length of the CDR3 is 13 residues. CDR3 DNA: TGCAGTGCTAGTTCCGATGGATCTTATGGCTACACCTTC. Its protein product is CSASSDGSYGYTF.

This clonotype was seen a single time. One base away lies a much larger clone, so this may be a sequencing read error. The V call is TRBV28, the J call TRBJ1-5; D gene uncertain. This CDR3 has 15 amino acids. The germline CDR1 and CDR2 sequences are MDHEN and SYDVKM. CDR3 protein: CASSFLGLSNQPHHF. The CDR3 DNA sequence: TGTGCCAGCAGTTTTCTAGGGTTAAGCAATCAGCCCCATCATTTT.

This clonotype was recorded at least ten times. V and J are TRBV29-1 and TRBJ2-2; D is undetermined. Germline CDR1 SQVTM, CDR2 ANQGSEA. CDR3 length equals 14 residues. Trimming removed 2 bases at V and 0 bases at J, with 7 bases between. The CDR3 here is CSVENKANTGELFF. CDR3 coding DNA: TGCAGCGTTGAAAACAAAGCGAACACCGGGGAGCTGTTTTTT.

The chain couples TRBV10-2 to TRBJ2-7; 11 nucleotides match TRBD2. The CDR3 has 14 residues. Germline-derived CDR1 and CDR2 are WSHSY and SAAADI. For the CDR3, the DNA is TGCGCCAGTACTAGCGGGGGCGGCCCCTACGAGCAGTATGTC. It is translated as CASTSGGGPYEQYV.

CDR3 coding DNA: TGTACCAGGACACAGGACAGGGGGTTCTACGAGCAGTACGTC. As protein: CTRTQDRGFYEQYV. This chain connects TRBV6-1 to TRBJ2-7, with 10 bases identical to TRBD1. The germline CDR1 and CDR2 sequences are MNHNS and SASEGT. The CDR3 has 14 residues.

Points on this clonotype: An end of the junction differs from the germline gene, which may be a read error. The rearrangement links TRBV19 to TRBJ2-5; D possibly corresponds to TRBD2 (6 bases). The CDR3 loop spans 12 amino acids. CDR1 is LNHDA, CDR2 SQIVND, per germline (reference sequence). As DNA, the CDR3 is TGTGCCAGTAGTATAAGGGGACTTCCGATGAACTTC. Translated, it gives CASSIRGLPMNF.

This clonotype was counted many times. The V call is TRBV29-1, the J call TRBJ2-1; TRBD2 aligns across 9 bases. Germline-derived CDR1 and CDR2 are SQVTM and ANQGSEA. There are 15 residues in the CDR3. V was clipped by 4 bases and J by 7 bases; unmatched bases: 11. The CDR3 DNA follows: TGCAGCGTTGCGGGGCGGGAGGGAAGGGCAAATGAGCAGTTCTTC. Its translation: CSVAGREGRANEQFF.